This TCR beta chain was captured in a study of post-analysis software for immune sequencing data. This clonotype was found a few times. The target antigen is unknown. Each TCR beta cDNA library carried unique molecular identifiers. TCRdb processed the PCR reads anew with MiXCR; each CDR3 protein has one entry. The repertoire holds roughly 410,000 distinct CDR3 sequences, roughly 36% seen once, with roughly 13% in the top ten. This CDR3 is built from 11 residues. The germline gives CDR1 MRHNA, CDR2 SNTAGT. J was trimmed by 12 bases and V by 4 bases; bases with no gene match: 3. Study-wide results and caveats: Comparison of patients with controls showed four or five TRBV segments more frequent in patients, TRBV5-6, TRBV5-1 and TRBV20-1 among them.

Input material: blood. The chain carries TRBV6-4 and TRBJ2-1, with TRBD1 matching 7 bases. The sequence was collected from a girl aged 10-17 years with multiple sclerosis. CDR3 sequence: CASSARTGQFF. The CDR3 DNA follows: TGTGCCAGCAGTGCCCGGACAGGGCAGTTCTTC.